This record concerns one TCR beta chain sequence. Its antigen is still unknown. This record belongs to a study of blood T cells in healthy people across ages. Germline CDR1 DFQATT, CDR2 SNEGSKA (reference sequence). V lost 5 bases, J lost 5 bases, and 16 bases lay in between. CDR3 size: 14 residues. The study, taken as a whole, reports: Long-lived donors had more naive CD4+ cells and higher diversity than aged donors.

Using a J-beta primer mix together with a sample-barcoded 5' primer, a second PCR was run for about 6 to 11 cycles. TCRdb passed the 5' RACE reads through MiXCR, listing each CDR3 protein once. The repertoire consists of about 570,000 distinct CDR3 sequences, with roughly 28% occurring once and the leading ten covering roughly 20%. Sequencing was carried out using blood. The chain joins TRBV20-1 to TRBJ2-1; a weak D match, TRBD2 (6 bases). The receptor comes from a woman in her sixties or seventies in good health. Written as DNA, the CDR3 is TGCAGTGCTGTGAAGGGCTCTAGCGACAATGAGCAGTTCTTC. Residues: CSAVKGSSDNEQFF.